Following are 26 T cell receptor beta chains from one sample sequenced in a study of T cell repertoires in cytomegalovirus infection. What these receptors recognize is not known. TCRdb processed the reads anew with MiXCR; each CDR3 protein has one entry. The repertoire holds around 900,000 distinct CDR3 sequences, with less than 40% as singletons. Sequenced material: cultured CD8+ T cells from PBMCs, taken from culture after CMV antigen stimulation. Receptors originate from a human donor in good health (CMV status not recorded). Some clones in this sample may be carry-over from other donors' samples.

The chain recombines TRBV27 with TRBJ1-1; the D is unclear. The germline gives CDR1 MNHEY, CDR2 SMNVEV (reference sequence). V was clipped by 5 bases and J by 1 base, with 11 bases between them. The CDR3 totals 14 residues. In DNA, the CDR3 is TGTGCCAGCAGTCCGGTGGGGTGGAACACTGAAGCTTTCTTT. Residues: CASSPVGWNTEAFF.

This clonotype was detected many times. The gene calls are TRBV7-6 and TRBJ1-1; D gene uncertain. Deletions cut 0 bases from V and 1 base from J, with 9 bases between. CDR1 and CDR2 (germline): SGHVS, FNYEAQ. This CDR3 has 15 amino acids. The CDR3 sequence is CASSLAHPANTEAFF. The CDR3 nucleotides read TGTGCCAGCAGCTTAGCGCATCCGGCGAACACTGAAGCTTTCTTT.

The table lists this clonotype with a few counts. The chain joins TRBV7-6 to TRBJ2-1, with unresolved D. CDR3 length: 15 residues. Trimming took 5 bases from V and 5 from J, leaving 16 bases between them. Germline V gene sequence: CDR1 SGHVS, CDR2 FNYEAQ. The CDR3 region has the DNA TGTGCCAGCAGCCTCGGATCCGTGGGCGACAATGAGCAGTTCTTC. It translates to CASSLGSVGDNEQFF. Based on the CDR3 plus reference TRBV7-6 and TRBJ2-1, the full variable domain is GAGVSQSPRYKVTKRGQDVALRCDPISGHVSLYWYRQALGQGPEFLTYFNYEAQQDKSGLPNDRFSAERPEGSISTLTIQRTEQRDSAMYRCASSLGSVGDNEQFFGPGTRLTVL.

The rearrangement joins TRBV7-9 to TRBJ2-7; D is uncertain. V lost 3 bases and J lost 0, with 3 bases in between. Germline V gene sequence: CDR1 SEHNR, CDR2 FQNEAQ (reference sequence). CDR3 size: 12 residues. CDR3 sequence (DNA): TGTGCCAGCAGCTTGATCTCCTACGAGCAGTACGTC. This codes for CASSLISYEQYV.

This clonotype was seen more than once but under ten times. The genes are TRBV10-3 and TRBJ2-5; tentatively, D is TRBD1 or TRBD2 (5 bases each). This CDR3 region has 16 residues. The germline V and J ends were trimmed by 0 bases and 2 bases, with 13 bases remaining between them. Germline V gives CDR1 ENHRY, CDR2 SYGVKD. CDR3 sequence (DNA): TGTGCCATCAGTGAGTCCTGGGCAGGGAGTCAAGAGACCCAGTACTTC. It encodes CAISESWAGSQETQYF.

The J gene is TRBJ2-3, the V gene TRBV5-1, with 7 nucleotides matching TRBD2. This CDR3 comprises 14 residues. With V trimmed by 4 bases and J by 1 base, 3 bases remained unmatched. CDR1 is SGHRS and CDR2 is YFSETQ in the germline V gene. CDR3 coding DNA: TGCGCCAGCAGCCGGGGGGAGGGCACAGATACGCAGTATTTT. The encoded protein is CASSRGEGTDTQYF.

The rearrangement links TRBV19 to TRBJ2-7; TRBD2 agrees at 11 bases. CDR3 length: 14 residues. V gave up 3 bases and J gave up 5 bases; unmatched junction bases: 3. Per germline, CDR1 LNHDA and CDR2 SQIVND (reference sequence). The chain's CDR3 is CASSIGLAGNEQYF. The CDR3 nucleotides read TGTGCCAGTAGTATTGGACTAGCGGGTAACGAGCAGTACTTC.

The chain is built from TRBV20-1 and TRBJ2-7; tentatively, D is TRBD2 (5 bases). This CDR3 has 13 residues. Trimming shortened V by 5 bases and J by 6 bases, and 17 bases separated the two germline ends. Germline V gene data show CDR1 as DFQATT and CDR2 as SNEGSKA (reference sequence). CDR3 in amino acids: CSASAGIPTEQYF. The CDR3 nucleotides read TGCAGTGCTTCGGCCGGGATTCCTACCGAGCAGTACTTC.

CDR3: CASSQQERTEAFF. The CDR3, as DNA: TGTGCCAGCAGCCAACAGGAGCGCACTGAAGCTTTCTTT. The chain is built from TRBV7-9 and TRBJ1-1; TRBD1 is a possible D gene (5 bases). The ends were cut back, 5 bases at V and 4 bases at J, with 11 bases in the middle. Germline lookup yields CDR1 SEHNR and CDR2 FQNEAQ (reference sequence). This CDR3 contains 13 residues.

This clonotype was detected once. This chain links TRBV19 with TRBJ2-7; no reliable D call. With 3 bases removed from V and 2 bases from J, the gap between germline ends came to 8 bases. CDR3 length: 13 amino acids. Germline CDR1 LNHDA, CDR2 SQIVND (reference sequence). The CDR3 coding sequence is TGTGCCAGTAGTATGGACCTCACCTACGAGCAGTACTTC. Its protein product is CASSMDLTYEQYF.

A few counts support this clonotype. The V gene is TRBV6-1, the J gene TRBJ2-2; TRBD2 agrees at 7 bases. The trim removed 3 bases at V and 6 bases at J, leaving 7 bases unmatched. This CDR3 has 15 amino acids. Germline lookup yields CDR1 MNHNS and CDR2 SASEGT. CDR3 protein: CASSDGGKIAGELFF. Here the CDR3 DNA reads TGTGCCAGCAGTGACGGGGGGAAGATCGCCGGGGAGCTGTTTTTT.

The chain combines TRBV19 with TRBJ1-5; D is possibly TRBD1 (6 bases). CDR3 length: 17 residues. Trimming cost V 6 bases and J 2 bases, with 20 bases left between them. Germline V gene lookup returns CDR1 LNHDA and CDR2 SQIVND (reference sequence). CDR3 amino acids: CASSAPNRVIGNQPQHF. As DNA, the CDR3 is TGTGCCAGTAGCGCCCCTAACAGGGTTATCGGCAATCAGCCCCAGCATTTT.

The rearrangement joins TRBV7-9 to TRBJ1-5, with D unresolved. CDR1 SEHNR and CDR2 FQNEAQ come from the germline V gene (reference sequence). The CDR3 runs 17 residues. V lost 1 base to trimming and J lost 7 bases, with 20 bases between them. Written as DNA, the CDR3 is TGTGCCAGCAGCTTAGTGGGCACCTACTCCCCCCCCCAGCCCCAGCATTTT. Amino acid sequence: CASSLVGTYSPPQPQHF.

The chain is built from TRBV12-3 or TRBV12-4 and TRBJ2-5, with 8 bases fitting TRBD2. CDR3 length: 16 amino acids. The trim removed 4 bases at V and 3 bases at J, leaving 10 bases unmatched. CDR3 residues: CASSSTGLEAKETQYF. For the CDR3, the DNA is TGTGCCAGCAGTTCTACGGGACTAGAGGCGAAAGAGACCCAGTACTTC.

V and J are TRBV7-9 and TRBJ2-2; D possibly corresponds to TRBD1 (5 bases). The germline V gene encodes CDR1 SEHNR and CDR2 FQNEAQ (reference sequence). This CDR3 spans 13 amino acids. The V gene lost 3 bases and the J gene lost 6 bases, with 8 bases spanning the gap. CDR3 DNA sequence: TGTGCCAGCAGCTTCAGGGTGGCCGGGGAGCTGTTTTTT. It translates to CASSFRVAGELFF. Drawing the rest from reference TRBV7-9 and TRBJ2-2, the complete variable domain is DTGVSQNPRHKITKRGQNVTFRCDPISEHNRLYWYRQTLGQGPEFLTYFQNEAQLEKSRLLSDRFSAERPKGSFSTLEIQRTEQGDSAMYLCASSFRVAGELFFGEGSRLTVL.

The table lists this clonotype with a few counts. This chain connects TRBV6-5 to TRBJ2-6; 7 bases are shared with TRBD1. The CDR3 runs to 17 residues. Per germline, CDR1 MNHEY and CDR2 SVGAGI. Losses at the gene ends were 6 bases for V and 0 bases for J; bases not matched to a gene: 8. The CDR3 DNA follows: TGTGCCAGCAGCCCGGACAGGTTACTCTCTGGGGCCAACGTCCTGACTTTC. Translating it yields CASSPDRLLSGANVLTF.

This clonotype was counted many times. V gene TRBV7-9 combines with J gene TRBJ1-1; no clear D gene. The germline V gene has CDR1 SEHNR and CDR2 FQNEAQ (reference sequence). With 5 bases removed from V and 1 base from J, the gap between germline ends came to 11 bases. The CDR3 contains 14 residues. This CDR3 reads CASSVFDGNTEAFF. CDR3 nucleotide sequence: TGTGCCAGCAGCGTATTCGACGGGAACACTGAAGCTTTCTTT.

This chain uses TRBV12-5 with TRBJ2-5, with 12 bases fitting TRBD1. Trimming cost V 3 bases and J 5 bases; bases outside gene matches: 7. This CDR3 has 16 residues. From germline, CDR1 is LGHNT and CDR2 FRNRAP. CDR3 residues: CASGFSGTGGSETQYF. For the CDR3, the DNA is TGTGCTAGTGGTTTCTCCGGGACAGGGGGCTCGGAGACCCAGTACTTC.

This clonotype was picked up many times. V and J are TRBV7-6 and TRBJ2-1, with 7 bases matching TRBD2. The junction had 8 bases not matched to a gene; V was cut back by 0 bases and J by 0 bases. This CDR3 is 18 amino acids long. Per the germline V gene, CDR1 is SGHVS and CDR2 is FNYEAQ. CDR3 DNA: TGTGCCAGCAGCTTAGCTCCGCTAGCGGTGTCCTCCTACAATGAGCAGTTCTTC. Translating it yields CASSLAPLAVSSYNEQFF.

This clonotype occurred a few times. The chain links TRBV20-1 to TRBJ2-7, with 8 bases lining up with TRBD1. The germline V gene has CDR1 DFQATT and CDR2 SNEGSKA (reference sequence). The CDR3 runs 15 residues. The J segment lost 4 bases and the V segment lost 3 bases, leaving 11 bases of the junction unmatched. CDR3 coding DNA: TGCAGTGCTAGCGGCGGGTTGGACAGGGATTACGAGCAGTACTTC. Translated, it gives CSASGGLDRDYEQYF.

DNA of the CDR3: TGTGCCAGCAGCCTTACTAGCGGGGCGTCCCGGAATGAGCAGTTCTTC. Its translation is CASSLTSGASRNEQFF. The V call is TRBV7-2, the J call TRBJ2-1, with TRBD2 matching over 10 bases. V was pared by 5 bases and J by 7 bases, with 11 bases of the junction left unmatched. Germline values: CDR1 SGHTA, CDR2 FQGNSA. CDR3 length: 16 amino acids. Supplemented by reference TRBV7-2 and TRBJ2-1, the full variable domain reads GAGVSQSPSNKVTEKGKDVELRCDPISGHTALYWYRQSLGQGLEFLIYFQGNSAPDKSGLPSDRFSAERTGGSVSTLTIQRTQQEDSAVYLCASSLTSGASRNEQFFGPGTRLTVL.

The chain is built from TRBV5-6 and TRBJ1-1, with 10 nucleotides matching TRBD1. V trimming: 4 bases; J trimming: 10 bases; junction bases outside the gene matches: 10. Germline lookup yields CDR1 SGHDT and CDR2 YYEEEE. This CDR3 is 14 amino acids long. The CDR3, as DNA: TGTGCCAGCAGCCTCGGGACAGGGGTGTTTAGAGCTTTCTTT. This gives the protein CASSLGTGVFRAFF.

CDR3 sequence: CASRDRVNEQFF. The CDR3, as DNA: TGTGCCAGTAGGGACAGGGTCAATGAGCAGTTCTTC. The rearrangement links TRBV19 to TRBJ2-1, with 8 bases lining up with TRBD1. With V trimmed by 6 bases and J by 6 bases, 1 base remained unmatched. The CDR3 sequence is 12 residues long. Germline-derived CDR1 and CDR2 are LNHDA and SQIVND (reference sequence). Looking up the rest from reference TRBV19 and TRBJ2-1 gives the full variable domain: DGGITQSPKYLFRKEGQNVTLSCEQNLNHDAMYWYRQDPGQGLRLIYYSQIVNDFQKGDIAEGYSVSREKKESFPLTVTSAQKNPTAFYLCASRDRVNEQFFGPGTRLTVL.

This clonotype appeared a few times. The J gene is TRBJ1-1, the V gene TRBV12-3 or TRBV12-4; 8 bases are a match to TRBD1. There are 13 residues in the CDR3. V lost 2 bases and J lost 7; bases outside the gene matches: 3. The CDR3 loop reads CASSLQGAVEAFF. Here the CDR3 DNA reads TGTGCCAGCAGTTTACAGGGGGCAGTTGAAGCTTTCTTT.

This clonotype was seen at least ten times. V gene TRBV7-6 combines with J gene TRBJ2-1; 12 nucleotides match TRBD2. Germline V gene lookup returns CDR1 SGHVS and CDR2 FNYEAQ. CDR3 length equals 16 residues. Trimming took 1 base from V and 7 from J; bases not matched to a gene: 5. This chain's CDR3 is CASSLVLAGGKNEQFF. The CDR3 coding sequence is TGTGCCAGCAGCTTAGTACTAGCGGGGGGCAAAAATGAGCAGTTCTTC.

The chain uses TRBV6-5 and TRBJ2-1; tentative D call: TRBD2 (5 bases). The V end was cut by 8 bases, the J end by 8 bases, with 19 bases between. The V gene's germline CDR1 is MNHEY and CDR2 SVGAGI. The CDR3 has 14 amino acids. Written as DNA, the CDR3 is TGTGCCAGCGGCCGGGCGGGCCCAACAGATGAGCAGTTCTTC. This gives the protein CASGRAGPTDEQFF.